The source of this T cell receptor (beta chain) is a study of T cells in localized non-small cell lung cancer. Data came from immunoSEQ multiplex PCR; TCRdb stores just in-frame clones and leaves some out. The repertoire consists of about 83,000 clones, with 65% to 85% occurring once and the leading ten covering approximately 9.6%. V was shortened by 3 bases and J by 6 bases, with 13 bases between the two germline ends. Germline V gene data show CDR1 as SGHDT and CDR2 as YYEEEE. The CDR3 has 14 amino acids. The gene calls are TRBV5-6 and TRBJ2-4, with D possibly being TRBD1 or TRBD2 (5 bases each). The specimen comprised peripheral blood, sampled before any cancer treatment. The receptor was isolated from an older female donor with stage I lung adenocarcinoma. CDR3 nucleotides: TGTGCCAGCAGCTCCGGGACCGAAGGAAACATTCAGTACTTC. Amino acids: CASSSGTEGNIQYF.